This T cell receptor beta chain appears in the sequencing data of a study of T-cell memory formation after mild COVID-19. Trimming removed 5 bases at V and 0 bases at J, with 11 bases between. The CDR3 runs to 15 residues. TCRdb ran MiXCR on the 5' RACE reads and lists one entry per CDR3 protein. The sample records over 500,000 distinct CDR3 sequences, around 15% being singletons. The TCR was taken from an adult woman who had mild COVID-19 (a few samples of this study predate the infection). Cell type and time point are not known. This chain joins TRBV12-3 or TRBV12-4 and TRBJ1-5; D is possibly TRBD1 (6 bases). The sample consisted of PBMCs or a T cell subset sorted from them (not recorded which). The CDR3 region is CASSPDRNSNQPQHF. Here the CDR3 DNA reads TGTGCCAGCAGTCCCGACAGGAATAGCAATCAGCCCCAGCATTTT.